This T cell receptor (beta chain) was sequenced for a study of OX40 agonist ivuxolimab in advanced cancers. The CDR3 contains 17 residues. Germline loops: CDR1 SQVTM, CDR2 ANQGSEA. With 1 base clipped from V and 7 bases from J, the junction kept 11 bases outside the gene matches. Blood sampling was done at baseline, cycle 4 day 1, and cycle 7 day 1. Measured with immunoSEQ multiplex PCR; TCRdb has only the in-frame clones, and not every one. This sample has about 77,000 clones, with about 85% found just once. This receptor was taken from an adult with an advanced solid tumor such as melanoma, head and neck, liver or kidney cancer. Specimen: CD4+ or CD8+ T cells sorted from blood, collected in a trial of the OX40 agonist ivuxolimab. The genes are TRBV29-1 and TRBJ2-7; TRBD2 agrees at 15 bases. The DNA of the CDR3 is TGCAGCGTTGAAGGATTGGGGACTAGCGGGGGGACGGCAGAGCAGTACTTC. Its protein product is CSVEGLGTSGGTAEQYF.